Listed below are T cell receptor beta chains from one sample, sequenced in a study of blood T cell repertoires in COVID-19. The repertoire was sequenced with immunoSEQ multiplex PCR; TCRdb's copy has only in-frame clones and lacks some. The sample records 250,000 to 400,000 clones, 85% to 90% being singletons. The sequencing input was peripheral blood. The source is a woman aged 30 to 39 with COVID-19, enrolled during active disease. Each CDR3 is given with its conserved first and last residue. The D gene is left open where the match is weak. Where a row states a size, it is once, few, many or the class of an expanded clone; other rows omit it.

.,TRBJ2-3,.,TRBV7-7,TGTGCCAGCAGCTTAGGGGGAGAGGGCACAGATACGCAGTATTTT,CASSLGGEGTDTQYF
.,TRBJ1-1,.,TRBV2,TGTGCCAGCAGGATGACAGGGAACACTGAAGCTTTCTTT,CASRMTGNTEAFF
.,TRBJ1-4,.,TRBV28,TGTGCCAGCAGTTTACCAGGGGAGGGGAATGAAAAACTGTTTTTT,CASSLPGEGNEKLFF
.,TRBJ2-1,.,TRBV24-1,TGTGCCACCAGTGTGGGCACGAGCTCCTACAATGAGCAGTTCTTC,CATSVGTSSYNEQFF
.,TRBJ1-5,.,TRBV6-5,TGTGCCAGCAGACAGGGCACAAATCAGCCCCAGCATTTT,CASRQGTNQPQHF
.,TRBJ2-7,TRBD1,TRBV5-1,TGCGCCAGCAGCACCTCGGGACAGGGGGTCGGCGAGCAGTACTTC,CASSTSGQGVGEQYF
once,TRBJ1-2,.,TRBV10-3,TGTGCCATCAGAGGCTTGACGGAGAACTATGGCTACACCTTC,CAIRGLTENYGYTF
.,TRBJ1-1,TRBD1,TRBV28,TGTGCCAGCAGTTTCTCGGACAGGGGGCGCACTGAAGCTTTCTTT,CASSFSDRGRTEAFF
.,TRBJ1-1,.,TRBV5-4,TGTGCCAGCAGCCAAGAGTCTATGAACACTGAAGCTTTCTTT,CASSQESMNTEAFF
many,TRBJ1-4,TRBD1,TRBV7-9,TGTGCCAGCAGCGCCCGGGACAGGGCTGAAAAACTGTTTTTT,CASSARDRAEKLFF
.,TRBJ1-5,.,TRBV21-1,TGTGCCACGGAAGGACAGGGGGCCCACAATCAGCCCCAGCATTTT,CATEGQGAHNQPQHF
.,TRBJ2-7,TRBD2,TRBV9,TGTGCCCGCCGGATAGCGGGTTCACCCTCCTACGAGCAGTACTTC,CARRIAGSPSYEQYF
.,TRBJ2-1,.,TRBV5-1,TGCGCCAGCAGCTTATCACAGGACAATGAGCAGTTCTTC,CASSLSQDNEQFF
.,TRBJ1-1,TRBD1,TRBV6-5,TGTGCCAGCAGTTCCCAGACAGGGACCTACACTGAAGCTTTCTTT,CASSSQTGTYTEAFF
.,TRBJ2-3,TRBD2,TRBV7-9,TGTGCCAGCAGCCGACTAGCGGGGCCCACAGATACGCAGTATTTT,CASSRLAGPTDTQYF
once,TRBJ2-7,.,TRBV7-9,TGTGCCAGCAGCTTGGTTGGTAGCGCGAGCTACGAGCAGTACTTC,CASSLVGSASYEQYF
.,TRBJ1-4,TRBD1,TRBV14,TGTGCCAGCAGCCACCGGACAGGGGGTCTTTCTAATGAAAAACTGTTTTTT,CASSHRTGGLSNEKLFF
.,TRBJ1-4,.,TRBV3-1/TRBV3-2,TGTGCCAGCAGCCAAGATCTGGGGCAGGGCGGTGAAAAACTGTTTTTT,CASSQDLGQGGEKLFF
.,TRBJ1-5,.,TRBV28,TGTGCCAGCAGTTGGGTCGGGGAGCCCCAGCATTTT,CASSWVGEPQHF
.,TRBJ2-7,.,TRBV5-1,TGCGCCAGCAAACCCGGGACACTAAAGACCGAGCAGTACTTC,CASKPGTLKTEQYF
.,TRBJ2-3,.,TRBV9,TGTGCCAGCAGCGTAGGGGGGGGCGATACGCAGTATTTT,CASSVGGGDTQYF
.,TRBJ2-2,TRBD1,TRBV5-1,TGCGCCACCTCCCTTGGGACAGGGAACACCGGGGAGCTGTTTTTT,CATSLGTGNTGELFF
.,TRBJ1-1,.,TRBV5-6,TGTGCCAGCAGCCTGTGGTCGCGGCTCACTGAAGCTTTCTTT,CASSLWSRLTEAFF
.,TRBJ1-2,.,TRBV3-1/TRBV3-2,TGTGCCAGCAGCCCAACGGGAGGGGGCTACACCTTC,CASSPTGGGYTF
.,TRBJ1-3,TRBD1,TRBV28,TGTGCCAGCAGTTTATGGAGTCCCGGGACAGGGTCCGGAAACACCATATATTTT,CASSLWSPGTGSGNTIYF
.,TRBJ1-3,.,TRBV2,TGTGCCAGCAGATTAGATGGAAACACCATATATTTT,CASRLDGNTIYF
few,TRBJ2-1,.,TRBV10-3,TGTGCCATCAGTGCGGGGGACTCGTCCATGGAGCAGTTCTTC,CAISAGDSSMEQFF